The rows below give T cell receptor beta chains drawn from one sample of a study of CD8+ T cells in alopecia areata. Assay used: immunoSEQ multiplex PCR; TCRdb lists only in-frame clones, some missing. This sample has around 140,000 clones; around 51% occur once, and the top ten carry around 1%. The source was CD4+ T cells sorted from blood, collected at week 0. All receptors come from a human donor with alopecia areata. Each CDR3 is given with its conserved first and last residue. A D gene is named only where the DNA matches it firmly. A row's size may be missing; if present it is once, few, many or a size class.

cdr3_aa cdr3_nt d_call clone_size j_call v_call
CAGSQTPNTEAFF TGTGCCGGATCGCAGACCCCGAACACTGAAGCTTTCTTT - - TRBJ1-1 TRBV30
CASLAGGDVRLEQYF TGTGCCAGTCTTGCTGGCGGCGACGTACGACTCGAGCAGTACTTC - - TRBJ2-7 TRBV11-2
CAWSILTNTGELFF TGTGCCTGGAGTATACTGACGAACACCGGGGAGCTGTTTTTT - few TRBJ2-2 TRBV30
CSVVRGVQGAGEQYF TGCAGCGTTGTCCGTGGGGTACAGGGGGCGGGCGAGCAGTACTTC TRBD1 - TRBJ2-7 TRBV29-1
CASSPRGGLNVLTF TGTGCCAGCAGCCCGAGAGGGGGGTTAAACGTCCTGACTTTC - once TRBJ2-6 TRBV7-8
CSVADGGPNYGYTF TGCAGCGTTGCTGATGGGGGACCTAACTATGGCTACACCTTC - - TRBJ1-2 TRBV29-1
CASRWGGTEAFF TGTGCCAGCAGGTGGGGTGGTACTGAAGCTTTCTTT - few TRBJ1-1 TRBV28
CASSTGGGGETQYF TGTGCCAGCTCAACCGGGGGAGGCGGAGAGACCCAGTACTTC - once TRBJ2-5 TRBV18
CASSQEWTSGRWEQYF TGTGCCAGCAGCCAAGAATGGACTAGCGGGAGGTGGGAGCAGTACTTC TRBD2 few TRBJ2-7 TRBV4-2
CAWAAGGARNEQFF TGTGCCTGGGCGGCGGGCGGAGCGAGGAATGAGCAGTTCTTC - once TRBJ2-1 TRBV30
CSAREAPGTQYF TGCAGCGCCAGGGAGGCCCCGGGGACCCAGTACTTC - - TRBJ2-5 TRBV29-1
CASSYSSGETQYF TGTGCCAGCAGCTACTCTAGCGGCGAGACCCAGTACTTC TRBD2 - TRBJ2-5 TRBV7-9
CASSNLVEQYF TGTGCCAGCAGTAATTTGGTAGAGCAGTACTTC - - TRBJ2-7 TRBV2
CASSLHRQSYNEQFF TGTGCCAGCAGTCTCCACCGTCAATCCTACAATGAGCAGTTCTTC - - TRBJ2-1 TRBV6-5
CASSRQMNTEAFF TGTGCCAGCAGTCGCCAAATGAACACTGAAGCTTTCTTT - - TRBJ1-1 TRBV7-9
CASRIDGTGELFF TGTGCCAGCAGGATAGACGGGACCGGGGAGCTGTTTTTT - - TRBJ2-2 TRBV2
CASRPPGGEQYF TGTGCCAGCAGGCCTCCAGGCGGAGAGCAGTACTTC - - TRBJ2-7 TRBV28
CAIGFADNEQFF TGTGCCATCGGTTTTGCCGACAATGAGCAGTTCTTC - few TRBJ2-1 TRBV10-3
CSVLRGRDGYTF TGCAGCGTACTCAGGGGGCGGGATGGCTACACCTTC TRBD1 - TRBJ1-2 TRBV29-1
CASSSRGTAGGSNQPQHF TGTGCCAGCAGCTCGCGCGGGACAGCTGGAGGTAGCAATCAGCCCCAGCATTTT TRBD1 few TRBJ1-5 TRBV5-5
CASRQREGRTGELFF TGCGCCAGCAGGCAGCGGGAGGGCCGCACCGGGGAGCTGTTTTTT TRBD2 few TRBJ2-2 TRBV4-3
CASSPRATEVYGYTF TGTGCCAGCAGTCCGCGGGCGACAGAGGTCTATGGCTACACCTTC - - TRBJ1-2 TRBV27
CASSPWTGNTGELFF TGTGCCAGTAGTCCATGGACAGGGAACACCGGGGAGCTGTTTTTT TRBD1 - TRBJ2-2 TRBV19
CASSRSGSQETQYF TGCGCCAGCAGTCGAAGCGGCAGCCAAGAGACCCAGTACTTC - few TRBJ2-5 TRBV5-1
CSVAGTASYEQYF TGCAGCGTTGCCGGGACAGCTTCCTACGAGCAGTACTTC TRBD1 few TRBJ2-7 TRBV29-1
CASRTPGTGNYEQYF TGTGCCAGCAGGACTCCCGGGACAGGGAACTACGAGCAGTACTTC TRBD1 few TRBJ2-7 TRBV28
CASIGDWATGELFF TGTGCCAGCATCGGGGACTGGGCTACCGGGGAGCTGTTTTTT - - TRBJ2-2 TRBV7-2
CASSFRDAYTQYF TGTGCCAGCAGTTTTCGGGACGCGTATACGCAGTATTTT - - TRBJ2-3 TRBV27
CASSLRREQGGGYTF TGTGCCAGCAGCTTGCGAAGGGAACAGGGAGGAGGCTACACCTTC - few TRBJ1-2 TRBV5-4
CSVIAGSFETQYF TGCAGCGTTATAGCGGGAAGCTTCGAGACCCAGTACTTC TRBD2 - TRBJ2-5 TRBV29-1
CASTSTAHEQYF TGTGCCAGCACCAGCACAGCTCACGAGCAGTACTTC - few TRBJ2-7 TRBV6-1
CASSGTDLNQPQHF TGTGCCAGCAGCGGGACGGATCTGAATCAGCCCCAGCATTTT - - TRBJ1-5 TRBV7-8
CASSTRSSDTEAFF TGTGCCAGCAGTACTAGGAGTTCGGACACTGAAGCTTTCTTT - once TRBJ1-1 TRBV6-5
CASSLDFTGELFF TGCGCCAGCAGCTTAGACTTCACGGGGGAGCTGTTTTTT - - TRBJ2-2 TRBV5-1
CASSILDGEYGYTF TGTGCCAGTAGTATACTGGACGGGGAGTATGGCTACACCTTC - few TRBJ1-2 TRBV19
CSVPGQNSGANVLTF TGCAGCGTCCCCGGACAAAACTCTGGGGCCAACGTCCTGACTTTC - - TRBJ2-6 TRBV29-1
CASSFTGQGSGNTIYF TGTGCCAGCAGCTTTACGGGACAGGGCTCTGGAAACACCATATATTTT TRBD1 many TRBJ1-3 TRBV11-2
CAWSVSENYGYTF TGTGCCTGGAGTGTGAGCGAAAACTATGGCTACACCTTC - - TRBJ1-2 TRBV30
CSVVFRLETQKQYF TGCAGCGTTGTTTTTCGGCTAGAAACCCAAAAGCAGTACTTC - - TRBJ2-7 TRBV29-1
CAWTRWNRDSSTDTQYF TGTGCCTGGACCCGGTGGAACCGGGACAGTAGCACAGATACGCAGTATTTT TRBD1 - TRBJ2-3 TRBV30
CASSREGGNNEQFF TGTGCCAGTAGTAGAGAGGGAGGGAACAATGAGCAGTTCTTC TRBD2 - TRBJ2-1 TRBV19
CASSVGQDSLNEQFF TGTGCCAGCAGCGTAGGCCAGGACAGTCTGAATGAGCAGTTCTTC - few TRBJ2-1 TRBV9
CASSSLTGGDTQYF TGCGCCAGCAGCTCCTTGACGGGCGGAGATACGCAGTATTTT - - TRBJ2-3 TRBV5-1
CASSQGLAGQETQYF TGTGCCAGCTCACAGGGACTAGCGGGGCAAGAGACCCAGTACTTC TRBD2 few TRBJ2-5 TRBV18
CASTPGQGLAVPGTQYF TGTGCCAGCACCCCCGGGCAGGGTCTAGCGGTCCCCGGGACCCAGTACTTC TRBD2 - TRBJ2-5 TRBV5-4
CASSRSGSDTQYF TGCGCCAGCAGCCGATCGGGTTCAGATACGCAGTATTTT - few TRBJ2-3 TRBV5-1
CASSPGGGREETQYF TGTGCCAGCAGCCCGGGGGGCGGCAGGGAGGAGACCCAGTACTTC - few TRBJ2-5 TRBV7-2
CSVRRDYEQYF TGCAGCGTTAGGCGGGACTACGAGCAGTACTTC - - TRBJ2-7 TRBV29-1
CASSQGEGEQYF TGCGCCAGCAGTCAGGGGGAGGGCGAGCAGTACTTC TRBD2 - TRBJ2-7 TRBV23-1
CSVFYTGELFF TGCAGCGTTTTCTACACCGGGGAGCTGTTTTTT - - TRBJ2-2 TRBV29-1
CASSAEDTQYF TGTGCCAGTAGTGCTGAAGATACGCAGTATTTT - - TRBJ2-3 TRBV19
CASISLAGLLTGELFF TGTGCCAGCATCTCTCTAGCGGGACTTCTAACCGGGGAGCTGTTTTTT TRBD2 - TRBJ2-2 TRBV2
CSVEGQLAKNIQYF TGCAGCGTTGAAGGTCAGTTAGCCAAAAACATTCAGTACTTC - - TRBJ2-4 TRBV29-1